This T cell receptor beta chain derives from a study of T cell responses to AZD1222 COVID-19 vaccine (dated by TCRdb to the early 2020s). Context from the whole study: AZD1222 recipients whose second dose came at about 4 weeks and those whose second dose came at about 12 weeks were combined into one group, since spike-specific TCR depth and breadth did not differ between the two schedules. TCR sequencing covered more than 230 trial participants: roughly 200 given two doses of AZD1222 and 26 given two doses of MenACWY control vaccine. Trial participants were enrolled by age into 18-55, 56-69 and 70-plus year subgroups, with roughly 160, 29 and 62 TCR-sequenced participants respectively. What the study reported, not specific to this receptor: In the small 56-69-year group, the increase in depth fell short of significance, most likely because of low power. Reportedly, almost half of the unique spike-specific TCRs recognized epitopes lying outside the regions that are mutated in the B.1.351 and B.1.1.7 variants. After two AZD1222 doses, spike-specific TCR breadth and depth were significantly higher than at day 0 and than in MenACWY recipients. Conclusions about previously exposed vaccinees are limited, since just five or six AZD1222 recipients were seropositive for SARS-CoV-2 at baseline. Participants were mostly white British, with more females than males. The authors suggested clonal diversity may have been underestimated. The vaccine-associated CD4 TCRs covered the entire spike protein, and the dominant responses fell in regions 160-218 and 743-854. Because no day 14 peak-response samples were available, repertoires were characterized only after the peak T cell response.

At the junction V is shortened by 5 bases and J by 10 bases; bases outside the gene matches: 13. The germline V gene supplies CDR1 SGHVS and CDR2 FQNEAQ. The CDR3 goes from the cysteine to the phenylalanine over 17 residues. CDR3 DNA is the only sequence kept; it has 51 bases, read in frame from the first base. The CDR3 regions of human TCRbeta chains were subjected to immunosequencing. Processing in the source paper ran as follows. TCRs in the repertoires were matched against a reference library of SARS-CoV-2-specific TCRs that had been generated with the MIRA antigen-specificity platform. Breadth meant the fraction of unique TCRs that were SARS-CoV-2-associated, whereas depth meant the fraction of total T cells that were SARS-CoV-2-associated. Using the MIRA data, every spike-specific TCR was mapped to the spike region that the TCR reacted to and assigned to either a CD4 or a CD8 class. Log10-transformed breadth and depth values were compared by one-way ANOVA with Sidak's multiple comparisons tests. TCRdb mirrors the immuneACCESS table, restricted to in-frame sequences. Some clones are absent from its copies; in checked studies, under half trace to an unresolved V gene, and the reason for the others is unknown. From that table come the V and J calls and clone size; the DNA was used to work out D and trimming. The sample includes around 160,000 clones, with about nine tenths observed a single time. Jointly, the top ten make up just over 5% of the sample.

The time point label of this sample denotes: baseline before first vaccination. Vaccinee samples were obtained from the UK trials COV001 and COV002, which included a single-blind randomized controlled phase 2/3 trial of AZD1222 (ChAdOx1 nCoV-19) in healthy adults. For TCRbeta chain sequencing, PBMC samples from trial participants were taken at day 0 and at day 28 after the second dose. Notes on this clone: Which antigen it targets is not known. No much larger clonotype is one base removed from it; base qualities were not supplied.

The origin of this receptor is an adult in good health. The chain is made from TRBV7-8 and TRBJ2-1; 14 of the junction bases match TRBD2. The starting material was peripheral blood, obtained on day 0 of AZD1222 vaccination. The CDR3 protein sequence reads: CASSTRLAGGPRWEQFF. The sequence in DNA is TGTGCCAGCAGCACCCGACTAGCGGGAGGGCCTCGCTGGGAGCAGTTCTTC.